Listed below are T cell receptor beta chains from one sample, sequenced in a study of esophageal squamous cell carcinoma under preoperative chemotherapy. TCRdb reprocessed the PCR reads with MiXCR, giving one entry per CDR3 protein. Among over 10,000 distinct CDR3 sequences, under 65% were seen once, and the ten largest hold about a sixth. Sampling was performed from a patient given preoperative chemotherapy. The receptors come from a human donor with esophageal squamous cell carcinoma. The donor label of this sample is uncertain. CDR3s include the opening cysteine and the closing phenylalanine or tryptophan. Fields, in order: V gene, CDR3 protein.

TRBV6-1,CASRDTGYEQFF
TRBV7-2,CVSRGSGGQDQNTQFF
TRBV6-1,CASSEPGGTYNEQFF
TRBV6-1,CAGRFGGGEAETQYF
TRBV7-2,CASSLSGTSGSMKTQFF
TRBV6-5,CASSYSRGTSGPSSCNEQFF
TRBV7-6,CASSLRGEQFF
TRBV7-6,CASSLAQKGQGISYEQYF
TRBV7-6,CASSLVSGLTWGYNEQYF
TRBV10-1,CARDSTMNTEAFF
TRBV18,CASSPRLGKNEQFF
TRBV6-1,CASLAEGTDTQYF
TRBV6-1,CASSDHRADTQYF
TRBV6-1,CASGHITDTQYF
TRBV7-9,CASRALAGEGEQFF
TRBV7-2,CASSLGQGRYNELFF
TRBV7-2,CASRRRGGLDQETQYF
TRBV7-7,CASTPDRGQNGELFF
TRBV3-1,CASSSERGGTGELFF
TRBV6-5,CASRLGTVNTDELYF
TRBV11-1,CASSPRSYEQFF
TRBV6-1,CASSETALAGETQFF
TRBV6-1,CAGRGDENTQYF
TRBV7-2,CASSSTGWERAEQFF
TRBV12-3/TRBV12-4,CASSPSGHANNEQFF
TRBV7-6,CASSTPARLEQYF
TRBV6-1,CASREYPGTGSDTQYF
TRBV6-1,CASSGGGPRDTQYF
TRBV6-1,CASNPSGIYEQYF
TRBV7-2,CASSLLGTSSSPQHF
TRBV6-1,CASSAAGVETQYF
TRBV10-2,CASSESDTYSNQPQHF
TRBV10-1,CASSGPSGRELFF
TRBV7-2,CAGPGGGAQKIQYF
TRBV11-3,CASSLSGSYEQYF
TRBV10-2,CAGSGGGEEDTQYF
TRBV6-1,CGRGWGGGDQETQYF
TRBV7-7,CASSSGHQETQYF
TRBV12-3/TRBV12-4,CASSFTGGRYNEQFF
TRBV7-7,CASSSSRGGETQYF
TRBV6-4,CAGREAVSTDTQYF
TRBV10-3,CAGKGGRSTETQYF
TRBV7-9,CASAQETQYF
TRBV5-1,CASSFYRGQGEQFF
TRBV10-3,CAISESFGVMNTEAFF
TRBV6-1,CASSAGPLNIQYF